Included here is one TCR beta chain sequence, with context. Germline V gives CDR1 LNHNV, CDR2 YYDKDF (reference sequence). The CDR3 is 16 residues long. V lost 5 bases, J lost 2 bases, and 10 bases stayed unmatched. TCRdb keeps only in-frame clones here, not all; method: immunoSEQ multiplex PCR. This table holds about 30,000 clones, around 79% found once. This record comes from a study of OX40 agonist ivuxolimab in advanced cancers. Study-level background: Dose-escalation patients suffered from hepatocellular carcinoma, melanoma, renal cell or head and neck cancer.

This TCR was sampled from an adult with an advanced solid tumor such as melanoma, head and neck, liver or kidney cancer. The rearrangement uses TRBV15 and TRBJ2-3, with 7 positions matching TRBD2. Sequencing used CD4+ or CD8+ T cells sorted from blood, obtained in a trial of the OX40 agonist ivuxolimab. CDR3 residues: CATSRTSSPNTDTQYF. The CDR3 DNA reads TGTGCCACCAGCCGGACTAGTTCCCCGAACACAGATACGCAGTATTTT.